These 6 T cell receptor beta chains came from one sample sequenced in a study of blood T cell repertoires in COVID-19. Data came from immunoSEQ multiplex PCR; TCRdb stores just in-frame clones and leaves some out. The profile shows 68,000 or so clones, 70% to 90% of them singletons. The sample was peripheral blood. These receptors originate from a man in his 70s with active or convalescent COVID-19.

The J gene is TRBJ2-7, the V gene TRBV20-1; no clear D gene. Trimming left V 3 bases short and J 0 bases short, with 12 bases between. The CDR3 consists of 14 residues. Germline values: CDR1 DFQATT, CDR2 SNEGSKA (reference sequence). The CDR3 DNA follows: TGCAGTGCTAGTGAGGCGGAATTCTCCTACGAGCAGTACTTC. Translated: CSASEAEFSYEQYF.

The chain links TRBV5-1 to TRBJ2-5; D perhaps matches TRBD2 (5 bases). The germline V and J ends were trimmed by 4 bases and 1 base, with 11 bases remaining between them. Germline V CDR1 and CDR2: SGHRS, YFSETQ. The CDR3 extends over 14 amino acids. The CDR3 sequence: CASSHAGSQETQYF. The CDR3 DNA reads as TGCGCCAGCAGCCACGCTGGGAGCCAAGAGACCCAGTACTTC.

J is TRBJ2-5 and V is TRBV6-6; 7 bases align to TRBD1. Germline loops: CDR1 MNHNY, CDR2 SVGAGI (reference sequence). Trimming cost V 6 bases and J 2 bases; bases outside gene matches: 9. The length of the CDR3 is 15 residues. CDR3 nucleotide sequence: TGTGCCAGCAGGGACCGAGGGACAGCACAAGAGACCCAGTACTTC. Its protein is CASRDRGTAQETQYF.

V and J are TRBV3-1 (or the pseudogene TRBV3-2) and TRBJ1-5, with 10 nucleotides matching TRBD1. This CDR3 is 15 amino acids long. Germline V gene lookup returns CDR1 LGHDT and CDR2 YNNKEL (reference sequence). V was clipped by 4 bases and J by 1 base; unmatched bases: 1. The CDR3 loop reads CASSPGQGSNQPQHF. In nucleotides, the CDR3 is TGTGCCAGCAGCCCGGGACAGGGGAGCAATCAGCCCCAGCATTTT.

The CDR3 DNA is TGCAGCGCCGCCGGGACTACCCAAGAGACCCAGTACTTC. Encoded protein: CSAAGTTQETQYF. This chain joins TRBV29-1 and TRBJ2-5; 7 bases line up with TRBD2. V lost 7 bases, J lost 1 base, and 6 bases stayed unmatched. Per the germline V gene, CDR1 is SQVTM and CDR2 is ANQGSEA. This CDR3 is 13 amino acids long.

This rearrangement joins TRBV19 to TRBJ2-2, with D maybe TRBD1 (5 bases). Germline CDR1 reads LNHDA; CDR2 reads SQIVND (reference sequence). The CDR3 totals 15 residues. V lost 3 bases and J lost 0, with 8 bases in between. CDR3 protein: CASSIVRANTGELFF. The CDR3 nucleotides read TGTGCCAGTAGTATTGTCAGGGCGAACACCGGGGAGCTGTTTTTT.